This T cell receptor (beta chain) stems from a study of cytomegalovirus exposure and HLA in healthy donors. About the research overall: Early on, a data release was issued that held roughly 84 million unique TCRs from HLA-typed donors. General study findings and limits: Using the classifier, cytomegalovirus status was reportedly diagnosed with high specificity and sensitivity.

Regarding this clone: Its antigen is currently unknown.

Amplification used 60 Vbeta primers and 13 Jbeta primers. Here immunoSEQ multiplex PCR was the method, and the copy in TCRdb shows in-frame clones only, minus some. The sample yields roughly 100,000 clones, over 75% seen once. Regarding donors, all were healthy bone marrow donors. This receptor was identified in a man younger than 40 in good health and CMV-seropositive. What was sequenced was PBMCs.

The CDR3: CAVGLDSNQPQHF. The CDR3, as DNA: TGTGCGGTGGGACTGGATAGCAATCAGCCCCAGCATTTT. The rearrangement uses TRBV19 and TRBJ1-5; possibly TRBD1 for D (5 bases). This CDR3 has 13 amino acids. The germline V gene encodes CDR1 LNHDA and CDR2 SQIVND (reference sequence). Supplemented by reference TRBV19 and TRBJ1-5, the full variable domain reads DGGITQSPKYLFRKEGQNVTLSCEQNLNHDAMYWYRQDPGQGLRLIYYSQIVNDFQKGDIAEGYSVSREKKESFPLTVTSAQKNPTAFYLCAVGLDSNQPQHFGDGTRLSIL.